The clone carrying this T cell receptor (beta chain) was seen only a few times. This entry is derived from a study of blood T cells in healthy people across ages. Combining a sample-barcoded 5' primer with a J-beta primer mix, a second PCR ran for roughly 7 to 11 cycles. Each cDNA molecule carried a tag from a template-switch adaptor that contained 12 random nucleotides. In TCRdb, the 5' RACE reads were re-called with MiXCR into one record per CDR3 protein. The sample records about 810,000 distinct CDR3 sequences, under 40% being singletons. The CDR3 runs to 14 residues. Germline V gives CDR1 LNHDA, CDR2 SQIVND (reference sequence). Trimming removed 6 bases at V and 2 bases at J, with 12 bases between.

This rearrangement joins TRBV19 to TRBJ2-3; maybe TRBD1 (8 bases). The TCR comes from a man aged 18 to 30 in good health. The material sequenced was blood. CDR3 in amino acids: CASRTGDYTDTQYF. Written as DNA, the CDR3 is TGTGCCAGTAGGACAGGGGACTACACAGATACGCAGTATTTT.